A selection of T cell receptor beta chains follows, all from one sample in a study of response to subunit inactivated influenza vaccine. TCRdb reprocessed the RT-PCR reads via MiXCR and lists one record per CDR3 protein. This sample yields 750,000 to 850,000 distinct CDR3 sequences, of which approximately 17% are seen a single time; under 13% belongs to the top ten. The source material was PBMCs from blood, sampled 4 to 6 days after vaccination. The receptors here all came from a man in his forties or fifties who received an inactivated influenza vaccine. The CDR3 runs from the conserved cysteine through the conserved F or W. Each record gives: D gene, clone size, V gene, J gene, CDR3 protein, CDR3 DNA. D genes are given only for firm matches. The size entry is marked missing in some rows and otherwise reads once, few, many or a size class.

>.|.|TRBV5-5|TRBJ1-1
CASSLAGENLYMNTEAFF
TGTGCCAGCAGCTTGGCCGGGGAAAACCTTTACATGAACACTGAAGCTTTCTTT
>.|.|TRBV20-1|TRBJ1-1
CSADSYRESTEAFF
TGCAGTGCGGATTCCTACAGGGAGAGCACTGAAGCTTTCTTT
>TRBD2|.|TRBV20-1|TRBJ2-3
CSHRLAGEADTQYF
TGCAGTCACCGTCTAGCGGGAGAGGCAGATACGCAGTATTTT
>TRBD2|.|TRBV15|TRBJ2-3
CATSRPGTSASTDTQYF
TGTGCCACCAGCAGACCAGGGACTAGCGCTAGCACAGATACGCAGTATTTT
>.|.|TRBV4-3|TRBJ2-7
CASSQDLGTRYEQYF
TGCGCCAGCAGCCAAGATTTAGGGACCCGCTACGAGCAGTACTTC
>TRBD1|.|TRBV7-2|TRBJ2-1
CASSLLGAGQGTNEQFF
TGTGCCAGCAGCCTGCTGGGCGCGGGACAGGGGACGAATGAGCAGTTCTTC
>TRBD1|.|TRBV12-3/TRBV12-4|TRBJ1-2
CASSLAPGQDNGYTF
TGTGCCAGCAGTTTAGCGCCGGGACAGGACAATGGCTACACCTTC
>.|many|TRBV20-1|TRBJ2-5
CSASPRVLKTQYF
TGCAGTGCTAGTCCCAGGGTTTTGAAGACCCAGTACTTC
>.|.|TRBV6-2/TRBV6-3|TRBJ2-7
CASSYGVRFFGPGSYEQYF
TGTGCCAGCAGTTACGGTGTTCGTTTTTTCGGCCCGGGTTCCTACGAGCAGTACTTC
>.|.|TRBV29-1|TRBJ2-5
CSVEGTGLEMGETQYF
TGCAGCGTTGAGGGAACGGGGTTAGAGATGGGAGAGACCCAGTACTTC
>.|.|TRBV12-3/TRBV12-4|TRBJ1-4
CASSLGPTVGKLFF
TGTGCCAGCAGTTTAGGACCAACAGTTGGAAAACTGTTTTTT
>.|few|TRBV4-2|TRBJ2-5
CASSLRFPGVMETQYF
TGTGCCAGCAGCCTAAGGTTTCCGGGGGTAATGGAGACCCAGTACTTC
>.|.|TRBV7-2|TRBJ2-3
CASSRSHGLNTDTQYF
TGTGCCAGCAGCCGAAGCCACGGACTCAACACAGATACGCAGTATTTT
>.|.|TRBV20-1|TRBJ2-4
CSASGSIQYF
TGCAGTGCTAGTGGTAGCATTCAGTACTTC
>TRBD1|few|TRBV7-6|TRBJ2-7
CASSLFAAPETGVTYEQYF
TGTGCCAGCAGCTTATTCGCGGCCCCCGAGACAGGGGTCACCTACGAGCAGTACTTC
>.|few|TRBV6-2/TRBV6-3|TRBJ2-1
CASSSDPRPLYNEQFF
TGTGCCAGCAGTTCGGACCCCCGCCCTTTATACAATGAGCAGTTCTTC
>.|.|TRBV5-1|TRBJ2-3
CASSSLPPGADTQYF
TGCGCCAGCAGCTCCCTACCTCCGGGGGCAGATACGCAGTATTTT
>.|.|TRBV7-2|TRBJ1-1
CASSYDSTGKGTEAFF
TGTGCCAGCAGCTACGATTCGACAGGAAAGGGCACTGAAGCTTTCTTT
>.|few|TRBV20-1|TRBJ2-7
CSAPQGRRSYEQYF
TGCAGTGCACCACAGGGACGTCGCTCCTACGAGCAGTACTTC
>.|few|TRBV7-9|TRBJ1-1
CASSLRVYSEAFF
TGTGCCAGCAGCTTAAGGGTGTACTCTGAAGCTTTCTTT
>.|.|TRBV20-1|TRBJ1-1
CSAREVPDRGREGTEAFF
TGCAGTGCTAGGGAGGTGCCCGACAGAGGTAGGGAAGGCACTGAAGCTTTCTTT
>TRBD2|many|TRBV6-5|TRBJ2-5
CASSNPGTIQETQYF
TGTGCCAGCAGTAACCCCGGGACTATTCAAGAGACCCAGTACTTC
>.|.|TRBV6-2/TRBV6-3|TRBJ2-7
CASSLPSTVPYEQYF
TGTGCCAGCAGCCTACCCTCGACAGTCCCCTACGAGCAGTACTTC
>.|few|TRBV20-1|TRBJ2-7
CSARAQLPPYEQYF
TGCAGTGCTAGAGCACAGTTACCCCCCTACGAGCAGTACTTC
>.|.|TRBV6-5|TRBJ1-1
CASSYELRGARTEAFF
TGTGCCAGCAGTTACGAGTTGAGGGGGGCGCGAACTGAAGCTTTCTTT
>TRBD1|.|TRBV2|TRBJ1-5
CASSATGQRNQPQHF
TGTGCCAGCAGTGCAACGGGACAGAGAAATCAGCCCCAGCATTTT
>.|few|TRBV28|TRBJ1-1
CASNLRAGGAFF
TGTGCCAGCAACCTCAGAGCTGGTGGGGCTTTCTTT
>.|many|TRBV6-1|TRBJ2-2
CASSRQDPNTGELFF
TGTGCCAGCAGCCGACAGGACCCGAACACCGGGGAGCTGTTTTTT
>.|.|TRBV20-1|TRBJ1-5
CSVMRGNGQPQHF
TGCAGTGTGATGCGTGGAAACGGTCAGCCCCAGCATTTT
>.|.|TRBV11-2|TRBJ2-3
CASTSGGGGNTQYF
TGTGCCAGCACCTCCGGAGGGGGCGGGAATACGCAGTATTTT
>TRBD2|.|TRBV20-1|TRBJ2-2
CSAGASGATGELFF
TGCAGTGCCGGTGCTAGCGGGGCCACCGGGGAGCTGTTTTTT
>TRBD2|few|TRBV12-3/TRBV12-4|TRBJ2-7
CASSQSGRYGEQYF
TGTGCCAGCAGCCAGAGCGGGAGGTATGGCGAGCAGTACTTC
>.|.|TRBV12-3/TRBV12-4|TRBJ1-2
CASSLYRGGYGYTF
TGTGCCAGCAGTTTATATCGGGGAGGGTATGGCTACACCTTC
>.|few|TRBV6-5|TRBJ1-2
CASSYDSLGYTF
TGTGCCAGCAGTTACGACAGCTTGGGCTACACCTTC
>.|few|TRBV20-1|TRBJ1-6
CSALLTGQNSPLHF
TGCAGTGCTTTACTAACAGGGCAGAATTCACCCCTCCACTTT
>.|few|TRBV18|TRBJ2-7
CASSPPRRVSYEQYF
TGTGCCAGCTCACCACCGCGCAGGGTCTCCTACGAGCAGTACTTC
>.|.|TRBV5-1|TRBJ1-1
CASSLEKTGNTEAFF
TGCGCCAGCAGCTTAGAGAAGACCGGGAACACTGAAGCTTTCTTT
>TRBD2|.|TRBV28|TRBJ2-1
CASRLAGGGSYNEQFF
TGTGCCAGCAGATTGGCGGGGGGCGGCTCCTACAATGAGCAGTTCTTC
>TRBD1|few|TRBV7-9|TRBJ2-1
CASSLRTGTVNNEQFF
TGTGCCAGCAGCTTACGAACCGGGACAGTGAACAATGAGCAGTTCTTC
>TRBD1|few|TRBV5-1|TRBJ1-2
CASSQATTGVAGYTF
TGCGCCAGCAGCCAGGCAACAACAGGGGTCGCTGGCTACACCTTC
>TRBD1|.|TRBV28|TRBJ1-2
CASSFPDRANYGYTF
TGTGCCAGCAGTTTCCCGGACAGGGCGAACTATGGCTACACCTTC
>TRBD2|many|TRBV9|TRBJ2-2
CASSASGTSGYSNTGELFF
TGTGCCAGCAGCGCCTCCGGGACTAGCGGTTATTCGAACACCGGGGAGCTGTTTTTT
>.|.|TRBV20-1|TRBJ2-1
CSARDVGSRAPIWEQFF
TGCAGTGCTAGAGATGTTGGGAGCAGGGCCCCAATTTGGGAGCAGTTCTTC
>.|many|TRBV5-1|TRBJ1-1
CASSPGTRKAFF
TGCGCCAGCAGCCCTGGGACTCGAAAAGCTTTCTTT
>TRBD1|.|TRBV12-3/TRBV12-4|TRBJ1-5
CASSSPGQGQPQHF
TGTGCCAGCAGTTCCCCGGGACAGGGTCAGCCCCAGCATTTT
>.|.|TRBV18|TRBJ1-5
CASSAGAHVNQPQHF
TGTGCCAGCTCGGCGGGGGCCCACGTTAATCAGCCCCAGCATTTT
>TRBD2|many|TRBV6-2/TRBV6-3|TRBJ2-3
CASSYDLATSGAPQADTQYF
TGTGCCAGCAGTTATGACCTGGCGACTAGCGGGGCTCCCCAGGCGGATACGCAGTATTTT
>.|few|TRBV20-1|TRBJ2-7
CSAGGRSREQYF
TGCAGTGCTGGGGGGCGCAGTCGCGAGCAGTACTTC